The T cell receptor beta chain under discussion was sequenced for a study of cytomegalovirus exposure and HLA in healthy donors. Trimming removed 4 bases from V and 7 bases from J; junction bases left unmatched: 7. Looked up from germline, CDR1 is LGHNA and CDR2 is YSLEER. The CDR3 totals 15 residues. The PCR employed 60 Vbeta primers together with 13 Jbeta primers. TCRdb keeps only in-frame clones here, not all; method: immunoSEQ multiplex PCR. The sample gives approximately 150,000 clones, roughly 80% of which show up once; around 10% is in the top ten. Material for sequencing was PBMCs. The chain joins TRBV4-3 to TRBJ2-2, with TRBD2 identical over 9 bases. The clonotype was recovered from a man aged 50-59 years in good health and CMV-seropositive. The DNA of the CDR3 is TGCGCCAGCAGCCCGAGGACTAGCGAGTTCGGGGAGCTGTTTTTT. Residues: CASSPRTSEFGELFF.